This is a list of T cell receptor beta chains from one sample in a study of T cell changes during pregnancy in multiple sclerosis. Libraries were prepared by immunoSEQ multiplex PCR; TCRdb keeps only in-frame clonotypes and omits some of them. The table shows about 36,000 clones, with more than 75% occurring only once. This sample comprised CD4+ T cells from peripheral blood mononuclear cells, obtained in the first trimester of pregnancy. Receptors were obtained from a female donor with multiple sclerosis, enrolled in a pregnancy study. Each CDR3 is given with its conserved first and last residue. The D gene is left open where the match is weak. Size is stated for part of the rows, as once, few or many counts, or as a class when the clone is expanded.

size,V,D,J,CDR3,DNA
few,TRBV5-1,TRBD2,TRBJ2-5,CASSLASGANVETQYF,TGCGCCAGCAGCTTGGCTAGCGGAGCCAATGTGGAGACCCAGTACTTC
-,TRBV2,-,TRBJ1-1,CASRQDLNTEAFF,TGTGCCAGCCGACAGGACTTGAACACTGAAGCTTTCTTT
-,TRBV9,-,TRBJ1-6,CASSVGESSYNSPLHF,TGTGCCAGCAGCGTAGGCGAAAGCTCCTATAATTCACCCCTCCACTTT
-,TRBV7-2,TRBD2,TRBJ2-7,CASSSGGGEQYF,TGTGCCAGCAGCAGCGGGGGGGGTGAGCAGTACTTC
-,TRBV6-5,-,TRBJ1-4,CASSYEQGENEKLFF,TGTGCCAGCAGTTACGAGCAGGGCGAAAATGAAAAACTGTTTTTT
-,TRBV2,TRBD1,TRBJ1-4,CASRVDRGGEKLFF,TGTGCCAGCAGGGTGGACAGGGGTGGTGAAAAACTGTTTTTT
-,TRBV7-3,-,TRBJ1-2,CASSFGGRDGYTF,TGTGCCAGCAGCTTCGGGGGGCGCGATGGCTACACCTTC
-,TRBV18,TRBD1,TRBJ1-6,CASSRDSENSPLHF,TGTGCCAGCTCACGGGACAGCGAGAATTCACCCCTCCACTTT
-,TRBV9,-,TRBJ1-3,CASSVGSTGSSGNTIYF,TGTGCCAGCAGCGTAGGAAGTACAGGGAGCTCTGGAAACACCATATATTTT
-,TRBV7-2,-,TRBJ1-1,CASSLVPGTEAFF,TGTGCCAGCAGCTTAGTCCCGGGAACTGAAGCTTTCTTT
-,TRBV11-2,-,TRBJ2-1,CASSLGLDNEQFF,TGTGCCAGCAGCTTAGGACTAGACAATGAGCAGTTCTTC
-,TRBV9,TRBD1,TRBJ2-3,CASSVRQGEDTQYF,TGTGCCAGCAGCGTGAGGCAGGGGGAAGATACGCAGTATTTT
-,TRBV28,-,TRBJ2-5,CASSPRTAQETQYF,TGTGCCAGCAGTCCACGGACAGCCCAAGAGACCCAGTACTTC
-,TRBV25-1,TRBD1,TRBJ1-1,CASSDSGGYTEAFF,TGTGCCAGCAGTGATTCAGGGGGATACACTGAAGCTTTCTTT
-,TRBV5-1,TRBD1,TRBJ2-1,CASRPTGPSYNEQFF,TGCGCCAGCAGGCCGACAGGGCCTAGCTACAATGAGCAGTTCTTC
once,TRBV15,-,TRBJ2-5,CATSRDPEETQYF,TGTGCCACCAGCAGAGATCCCGAAGAGACCCAGTACTTC
-,TRBV6-5,TRBD1,TRBJ1-2,CASKRQGTYGGYTF,TGTGCCAGCAAAAGACAGGGGACCTATGGTGGCTACACCTTC
-,TRBV4-2,-,TRBJ2-7,CASSQDSGRGYEQYF,TGTGCCAGCAGCCAAGATAGTGGCAGGGGCTACGAGCAGTACTTC
once,TRBV5-1,-,TRBJ2-5,CASSEQASQETQYF,TGCGCCAGCAGCGAGCAGGCTTCCCAAGAGACCCAGTACTTC
-,TRBV6-5,TRBD1,TRBJ1-1,CASSSRTGGGTEAFF,TGTGCCAGCAGTTCCAGGACAGGGGGCGGCACTGAAGCTTTCTTT
-,TRBV5-1,TRBD1,TRBJ1-4,CASSFGQGYNEKLFF,TGCGCCAGCAGCTTCGGACAGGGTTATAATGAAAAACTGTTTTTT
-,TRBV19,-,TRBJ1-5,CASSLAGGNQPQHF,TGTGCCAGTAGCCTCGCTGGGGGGAATCAGCCCCAGCATTTT
-,TRBV2,-,TRBJ2-2,CASSQNTGELFF,TGTGCCAGCTCCCAGAACACCGGGGAGCTGTTTTTT
-,TRBV29-1,-,TRBJ2-2,CSVKGGTPNTGELFF,TGCAGCGTAAAGGGGGGGACACCGAACACCGGGGAGCTGTTTTTT
-,TRBV5-6,TRBD1,TRBJ1-1,CASSLLQGVTEAFF,TGTGCCAGCAGCTTGTTACAGGGGGTGACTGAAGCTTTCTTT
-,TRBV30,TRBD1,TRBJ1-4,CAWSRGTGDEKLFF,TGTGCCTGGAGTAGGGGGACAGGGGATGAAAAACTGTTTTTT
-,TRBV30,-,TRBJ1-1,CAWTQGDSEAFF,TGTGCCTGGACCCAGGGCGACAGTGAAGCTTTCTTT
-,TRBV7-2,-,TRBJ2-3,CASRSAGQRTDTQYF,TGTGCCAGCAGGTCGGCGGGACAGAGGACAGATACGCAGTATTTT
-,TRBV6-6,TRBD2,TRBJ2-7,CASSPSGLADRYEQYF,TGTGCCAGCAGTCCCTCCGGACTAGCGGATCGATACGAGCAGTACTTC